This T cell receptor (beta chain) came from a study of response to subunit inactivated influenza vaccine. To note about this clonotype: Its cognate antigen is unknown.

One entry per CDR3 protein, called by TCRdb with MiXCR from the RT-PCR reads. The sample yields 560,000 or so distinct CDR3 sequences, about 8% seen once. Study findings and constraints: Few additional T cells are recruited per seasonal influenza vaccination, authors suggested.

The germline V gene encodes CDR1 SGHTA and CDR2 FQGNSA. V lost 1 base, J lost 4 bases, and 11 bases lay in between. The CDR3 consists of 14 residues. This specimen consisted of PBMCs from blood, obtained 23 to 25 months after vaccination. The receptor's source is a man between 50 and 75 years old who received an inactivated influenza vaccine. The chain carries TRBV7-2 and TRBJ2-7; unclear D gene. The CDR3 DNA reads TGTGCCAGCAGCTTAGACCTGGGTTTGTACGAGCAGTACTTC. Protein: CASSLDLGLYEQYF.